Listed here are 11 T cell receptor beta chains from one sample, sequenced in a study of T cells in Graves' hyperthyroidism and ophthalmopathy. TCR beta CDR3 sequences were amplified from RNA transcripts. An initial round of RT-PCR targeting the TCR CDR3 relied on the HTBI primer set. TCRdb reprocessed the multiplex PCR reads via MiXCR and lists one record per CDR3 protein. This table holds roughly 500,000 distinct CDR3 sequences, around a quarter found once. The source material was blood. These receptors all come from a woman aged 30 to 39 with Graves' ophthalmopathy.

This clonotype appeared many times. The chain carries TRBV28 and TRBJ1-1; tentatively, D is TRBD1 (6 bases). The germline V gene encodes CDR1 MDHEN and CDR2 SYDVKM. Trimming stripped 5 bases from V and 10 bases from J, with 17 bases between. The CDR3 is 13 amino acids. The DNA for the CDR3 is TGTGCCAGCAGTCCGGGACATCTGGTTGCAGCTTTCTTT. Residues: CASSPGHLVAAFF.

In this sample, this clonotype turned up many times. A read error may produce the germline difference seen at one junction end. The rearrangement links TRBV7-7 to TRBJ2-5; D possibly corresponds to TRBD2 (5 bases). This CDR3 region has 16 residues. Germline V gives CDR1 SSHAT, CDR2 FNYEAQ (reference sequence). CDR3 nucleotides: TGTGCTAGCAGCTTCGATCGTGGAGGCGGCCGGGAGACCCAGTACTTC. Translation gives CASSFDRGGGRETQYF.

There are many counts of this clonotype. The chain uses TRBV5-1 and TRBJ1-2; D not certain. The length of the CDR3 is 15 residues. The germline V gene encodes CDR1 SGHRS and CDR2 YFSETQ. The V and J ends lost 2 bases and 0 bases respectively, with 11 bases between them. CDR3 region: CASSFYPRPNYGYTF. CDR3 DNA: TGCGCCAGCAGCTTCTACCCAAGACCTAACTATGGCTACACCTTC.

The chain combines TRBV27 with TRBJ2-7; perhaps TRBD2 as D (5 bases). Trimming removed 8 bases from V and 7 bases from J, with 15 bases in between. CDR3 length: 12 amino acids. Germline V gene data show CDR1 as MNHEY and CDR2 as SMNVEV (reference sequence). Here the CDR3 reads CASASRWEEQYF. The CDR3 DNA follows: TGTGCCAGCGCCTCTCGGTGGGAGGAGCAGTACTTC.

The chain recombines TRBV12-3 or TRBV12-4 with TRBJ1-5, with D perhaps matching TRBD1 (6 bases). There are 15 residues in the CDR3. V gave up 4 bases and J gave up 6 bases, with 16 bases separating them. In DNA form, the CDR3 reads TGTGCCAGCAGTTCCTCCCTGGGACAAGGTCAGCCCCAGCATTTT. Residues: CASSSSLGQGQPQHF.

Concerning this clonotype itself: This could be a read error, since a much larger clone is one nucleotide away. The CDR3 here is CIVGAETGVYEQYF. The CDR3 DNA reads TGCATCGTTGGGGCCGAGACAGGGGTCTACGAGCAGTACTTC. This rearrangement joins TRBV29-1 to TRBJ2-7; TRBD1 matches at 8 bases. Germline assignment: CDR1 SQVTM and CDR2 ANQGSEA. The CDR3 length is 14 residues.

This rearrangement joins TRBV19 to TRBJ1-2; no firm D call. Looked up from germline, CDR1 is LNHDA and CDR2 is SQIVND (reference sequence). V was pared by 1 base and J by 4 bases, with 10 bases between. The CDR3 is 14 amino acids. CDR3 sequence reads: CASSIAGRSYGYTF. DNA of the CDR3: TGTGCCAGTAGTATAGCGGGCCGCAGCTATGGCTACACCTTC.

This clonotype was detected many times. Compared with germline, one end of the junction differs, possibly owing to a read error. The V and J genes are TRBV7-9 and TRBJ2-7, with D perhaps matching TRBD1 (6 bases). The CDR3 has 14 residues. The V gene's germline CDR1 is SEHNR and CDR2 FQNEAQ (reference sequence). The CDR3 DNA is TGCGCCAGCAGCTCGAAGGACAGTCCCTACGAGCAGTACTTC. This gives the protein CASSSKDSPYEQYF.

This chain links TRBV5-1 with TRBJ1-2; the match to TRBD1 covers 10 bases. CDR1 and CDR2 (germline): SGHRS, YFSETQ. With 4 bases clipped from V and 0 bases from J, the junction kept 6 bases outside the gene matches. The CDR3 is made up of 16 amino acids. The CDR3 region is CASSSDRGHANYGYTF. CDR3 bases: TGCGCCAGCAGCAGCGACAGGGGGCACGCTAACTATGGCTACACCTTC.

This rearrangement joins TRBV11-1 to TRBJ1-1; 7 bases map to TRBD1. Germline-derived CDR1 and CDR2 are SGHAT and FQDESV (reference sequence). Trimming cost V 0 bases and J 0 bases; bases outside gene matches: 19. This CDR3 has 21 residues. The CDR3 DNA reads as TGTGCCAGCAGCTTAGCCCTTCGGCTCAGGGGGGCAATCCAGTTGAACACTGAAGCTTTCTTT. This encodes CASSLALRLRGAIQLNTEAFF.

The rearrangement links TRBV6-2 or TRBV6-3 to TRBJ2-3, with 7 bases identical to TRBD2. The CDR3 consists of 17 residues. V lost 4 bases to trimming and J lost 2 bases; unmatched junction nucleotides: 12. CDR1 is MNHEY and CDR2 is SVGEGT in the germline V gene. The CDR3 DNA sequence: TGTGCCAGCAGTTCCCTATCTAGCGGACACCACACAGATACGCAGTATTTT. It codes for CASSSLSSGHHTDTQYF.